Here is one T cell receptor beta chain with its context. TCRdb independently ran MiXCR on the 5' RACE reads; one entry per CDR3 protein. Among about 450,000 distinct CDR3 sequences, about 18% were seen once, and the ten largest hold 12%. These data are taken from a study of identical twins. The receptor's source is a man between 45 and 60 years old in good health. The sample consisted of naive T cells sorted from blood.

In nucleotides, the CDR3 is TGCGCCAGCAGCTTGGGGTCTCCTTATGGCTACACCTTC. Amino acid sequence: CASSLGSPYGYTF. The chain employs TRBV5-1 and TRBJ1-2; the D is unclear. V was pared by 0 bases and J by 5 bases, with 8 bases between. The CDR3 runs to 13 residues. Germline V lookup: CDR1 SGHRS, CDR2 YFSETQ.